This TCR beta chain was captured by sequencing in a study of blood T cell repertoires in COVID-19. On the study more broadly: Acute and convalescent COVID-19 specimens originated in the United States, Italy and Spain. Sources were T cells, B-cell-depleted T cells, or PBMCs; the material itself was cDNA or gDNA.

In the source study's methods: Quantification of nucleated cells was approximated via reference gene primer amplification. Profiling relied on immunoSEQ multiplex PCR, and the TCRdb table lists in-frame clones only, not all of them. That table is the source of V, J and clone size, and D and trimming were worked out from the DNA. The sample lists about 440,000 clones; roughly 88% were seen once. Cohort 3 donors counted as recovered after two negative PCRs, clearance, or resolved symptoms. Germline V gene sequence: CDR1 SGDLS, CDR2 YYNGEE. The CDR3 length is 16 residues. V lost 0 bases and J lost 3, with 13 bases in between.

The J gene is TRBJ1-3, the V gene TRBV9, with a weak D call TRBD1 (5 bases). The clonotype was recovered from a man younger than 30 who had recovered from COVID-19. The sample taken for sequencing was PBMCs or T cells enriched from blood (not recorded which). The CDR3 here is CASSVGQSGGGNTIYF. The DNA of the CDR3 is TGTGCCAGCAGCGTAGGACAGTCGGGAGGTGGAAACACCATATATTTT.